This T cell receptor beta chain stems from a study of blood T cell repertoires in COVID-19. For the study at large: The United States, Italy and Spain supplied acute and convalescent COVID-19 samples. Sample material is recorded as cDNA or gDNA derived from T cells, B-cell-depleted T cells, or PBMCs.

Per the study methods: Using reference gene primer amplification, nucleated cell counts were estimated. Clones were read by immunoSEQ multiplex PCR, and TCRdb kept only the in-frame ones, dropping some. That table furnishes V, J and clone size, whereas the DNA furnished D and trimming. The sample consists of just over 350,000 clones, about 86% of them appearing once. Those enrolled in Seattle joined during active infection and were followed longitudinally afterward. CDR3 length equals 12 residues. In germline, CDR1 is SGHRS, CDR2 YFSETQ. The V end was cut by 5 bases, the J end by 8 bases, with 10 bases between.

The V gene is TRBV5-1, the J gene TRBJ1-4; possible D gene TRBD1, 5 bases. Sequencing was carried out using peripheral blood. The TCR was taken from a woman aged 55 to 70 with COVID-19, enrolled during active disease. As DNA, the CDR3 is TGCGCCAGCAGTGAGCCAGGGGAAAAACTGTTTTTT. Protein: CASSEPGEKLFF.